These 24 T cell receptor beta chains were sequenced from one sample in a study of blood T cell repertoires in COVID-19 (dated by TCRdb to the early 2020s). Library preparation was by the immunoSEQ multiplex PCR assay. TCRdb limited this immuneACCESS table to in-frame rearrangements with V and J called. A share of clones is missing; checked studies link under half to unresolved V genes, and the rest is unexplained. This sample gives around 250,000 clones in total; about 83% of them show up just once. About 1.5% of the sample is taken by the ten largest. Sequencing was performed on peripheral blood. These receptors all come from a woman between 35 and 50 years old who had recovered from COVID-19.

This clone was seen once. The chain joins TRBV5-8 to TRBJ2-5, with 13 bases matching TRBD2. There are 17 residues in the CDR3. The germline gives CDR1 SGHTS, CDR2 YDEGEE. V shed 4 bases and J 5 bases; nucleotides not matched to a gene: 11. The CDR3 loop reads CASSRALAGGLGETQYF. The CDR3 DNA is TGTGCCAGCAGCCGAGCACTAGCGGGGGGGCTCGGGGAGACCCAGTACTTC.

This clone has a handful of counts. The V gene is TRBV3-1 (or the pseudogene TRBV3-2), the J gene TRBJ1-4, with D uncertain. CDR3 length: 16 amino acids. V was cut by 0 bases and J by 0 bases, with 8 bases left in between. The V gene's germline CDR1 is LGHDT and CDR2 YNNKEL (reference sequence). The CDR3 nucleotides read TGTGCCAGCAGCCAAGATCTCGCAGCAACTAATGAAAAACTGTTTTTT. Translating it yields CASSQDLAATNEKLFF.

The chain joins TRBV7-9 to TRBJ1-1; TRBD1 matches 8 bases. J gave up 8 bases and V 2 bases, and 7 bases lay outside the gene matches. Germline V gives CDR1 SEHNR, CDR2 FQNEAQ (reference sequence). There are 14 residues in the CDR3. CDR3 nucleotide sequence: TGTGCCAGCAGCTTACAAACAGGGGGAAACGAAGCTTTCTTT. Its translation is CASSLQTGGNEAFF.

The chain links TRBV5-1 to TRBJ2-5, with D perhaps TRBD2 (6 bases). V shed 4 bases and J shed 4 bases, with 17 bases lying between them. The germline CDR1 and CDR2 sequences are SGHRS and YFSETQ. The CDR3 sequence is 15 residues long. The CDR3 region is CASSIGPGVGETQYF. The CDR3 DNA follows: TGCGCCAGCAGCATTGGACCGGGGGTAGGAGAGACCCAGTACTTC.

The rearrangement joins TRBV5-1 to TRBJ1-5; D possibly corresponds to TRBD1 (6 bases). The CDR3 spans 15 residues. The germline V gene encodes CDR1 SGHRS and CDR2 YFSETQ. V lost 2 bases, J lost 7 bases, and 16 bases lay in between. The CDR3 loop is CASSLGAGAEQPQHF. CDR3 bases: TGCGCCAGCAGCTTAGGGGCGGGGGCAGAGCAGCCCCAGCATTTT.

In its sample, this clone was seen a few times. V is TRBV4-1 and J is TRBJ1-2, with 9 bases aligning to TRBD1. Germline V gives CDR1 MGHRA, CDR2 YSYEKL. This CDR3 has 15 amino acids. The trim removed 2 bases at V and 9 bases at J, leaving 10 bases unmatched. Here the CDR3 DNA reads TGCGCCAGCAGCCAACAGGGACAGGGCCGGGGGAGCTACACCTTC. It encodes CASSQQGQGRGSYTF.

The chain links TRBV19 to TRBJ1-5; unclear D gene. V was trimmed by 1 base and J by 8 bases, leaving 15 bases between them. CDR1 and CDR2 from the germline V gene are LNHDA and SQIVND (reference sequence). The CDR3 runs 15 residues. DNA of the CDR3: TGTGCCAGTAGTATAGGAGGAAGTGAAATCAAGCCCCAGCATTTT. Its protein product is CASSIGGSEIKPQHF.

The genes are TRBV12-3 or TRBV12-4 and TRBJ1-1; D perhaps matches TRBD1 (5 bases). Trimming shortened V by 5 bases and J by 5 bases, and 12 bases separated the two germline ends. The length of the CDR3 is 13 residues. CDR3 loop: CASSPYRRTEAFF. CDR3 DNA: TGTGCCAGCAGTCCTTACAGGCGTACTGAAGCTTTCTTT.

The chain couples TRBV5-4 to TRBJ2-1; 7 bases agree with TRBD2. Germline CDR1 and CDR2: SGHNT and YYREEE (reference sequence). The V segment lost 4 bases and the J segment 6 bases; nucleotides outside the gene matches: 16. The CDR3 contains 17 residues. Here the CDR3 DNA reads TGTGCCAGCAGCCTCTCTAAGGGAGGGGATGGGGGCAATGAGCAGTTCTTC. It yields the protein CASSLSKGGDGGNEQFF.

The V call is TRBV10-1, the J call TRBJ2-1; 13 bases are shared with TRBD2. J gave up 8 bases and V 4 bases, and 14 bases lay outside the gene matches. The germline V gene encodes CDR1 WNHNN and CDR2 SYGVQD (reference sequence). CDR3 length: 18 residues. CDR3 sequence reads: CASSGPWTSGGSADEQFF. The CDR3 DNA sequence: TGCGCCAGCAGTGGACCTTGGACTAGCGGGGGAAGTGCGGATGAGCAGTTCTTC.

This CDR3 reads CAWSREGNTEAFF. The CDR3 DNA sequence: TGTGCCTGGAGTAGGGAGGGTAACACTGAAGCTTTCTTT. The gene calls are TRBV30 and TRBJ1-1; no firm D call. Per the germline V gene, CDR1 is GTSNPN and CDR2 is SVGIG (reference sequence). V was cut by 2 bases and J by 2 bases, with 9 bases left in between. This CDR3 is built from 13 residues.

The chain has TRBV7-9 and TRBJ2-3; 9 positions agree with TRBD2. Germline V gene lookup returns CDR1 SEHNR and CDR2 FQNEAQ (reference sequence). Trimming at V came to 4 bases and at J to 1 base, leaving 3 bases not matched to a gene. The CDR3 is made up of 15 amino acids. The CDR3 coding sequence is TGTGCCAGCAGCTCTTTAGCGGGGGGCACAGATACGCAGTATTTT. Its translation: CASSSLAGGTDTQYF.

The chain uses TRBV28 and TRBJ2-1; 10 positions match TRBD1. The CDR3 extends over 17 amino acids. CDR1 and CDR2 from the germline V gene are MDHEN and SYDVKM. V gave up 0 bases and J gave up 7 bases; unmatched junction bases: 9. CDR3: CASSLWSRGGQGNEQFF. The CDR3 DNA sequence: TGTGCCAGCAGTTTATGGAGCCGGGGGGGACAGGGGAATGAGCAGTTCTTC.

J is TRBJ2-3 and V is TRBV27, with 8 bases aligning to TRBD2. J lost 4 bases, V lost 4 bases, and 7 bases had no gene match. Per germline, CDR1 MNHEY and CDR2 SMNVEV (reference sequence). This CDR3 spans 15 amino acids. The CDR3 region has the DNA TGTGCCAGCAGTTCCTTAGCGGGGATCGCAGATACGCAGTATTTT. Translating gives CASSSLAGIADTQYF.

The J gene is TRBJ1-4, the V gene TRBV10-3; weak D call: TRBD1 (6 bases). CDR3 length: 13 residues. The germline V gene has CDR1 ENHRY and CDR2 SYGVKD. V was shortened by 7 bases and J by 7 bases, with 13 bases between the two germline ends. CDR3 nucleotides: TGTGCCATCACCCCAGGGGTCGGTGAAAAACTGTTTTTT. Translated, it gives CAITPGVGEKLFF.

The rearrangement uses TRBV5-1 and TRBJ2-7; 7 nucleotides align to TRBD2. CDR1 is SGHRS, CDR2 YFSETQ, per germline. V lost 2 bases and J lost 1; bases outside the gene matches: 3. CDR3 size: 14 residues. The CDR3 DNA reads as TGCGCCAGCAGCTTAGCGGGGAGGTCCTACGAGCAGTACTTC. Protein sequence: CASSLAGRSYEQYF.

This chain joins TRBV6-6 and TRBJ1-2, with a tentative D call TRBD1 (5 bases). CDR1 is MNHNY and CDR2 is SVGAGI in the germline V gene (reference sequence). V lost 10 bases and J 5 bases, leaving 17 bases between the germline ends. This CDR3 spans 13 amino acids. CDR3 protein: CATILQRGYGYTF. The CDR3 nucleotides are TGTGCCACAATCCTCCAAAGGGGATATGGCTACACCTTC.

This clone has just a few counts. The genes are TRBV30 and TRBJ2-7, with TRBD1 matching 11 bases. V shed 2 bases and J 0 bases; nucleotides not matched to a gene: 3. The CDR3 extends over 15 amino acids. The germline V gene has CDR1 GTSNPN and CDR2 SVGIG (reference sequence). Written as DNA, the CDR3 is TGTGCCTGGAGTAATGGACAGGGGGCCTCCTACGAGCAGTACTTC. Translated: CAWSNGQGASYEQYF.

This chain joins TRBV28 and TRBJ1-2, with D unclear. CDR3 length: 13 residues. Between the trimmed V and J ends, which lost 5 bases and 5 bases, there was a span of 12 bases. The V gene's germline CDR1 is MDHEN and CDR2 SYDVKM. CDR3 residues: CASSPYRGYGYTF. In nucleotides, the CDR3 is TGTGCCAGCAGTCCGTACCGGGGATATGGCTACACCTTC.

The V call is TRBV7-6, the J call TRBJ2-7, with D uncertain. Germline V gene lookup returns CDR1 SGHVS and CDR2 FNYEAQ. V was pared by 5 bases and J by 0 bases, with 14 bases between. The CDR3 runs to 15 residues. CDR3 coding DNA: TGTGCCAGCAGCCCCGGCGGAGCCAGCTCCTACGAGCAGTACTTC. Translated, it gives CASSPGGASSYEQYF.

This clone appeared a few times. V and J are TRBV5-1 and TRBJ2-7; 9 nucleotides align to TRBD1. CDR1 is SGHRS, CDR2 YFSETQ, per germline. The CDR3 loop spans 13 amino acids. V dropped 4 bases and J dropped 7; count of bases not matched to a gene: 6. This chain's CDR3 is CASSRKDRGEQYF. CDR3 bases: TGCGCCAGCAGCCGGAAAGACAGGGGGGAGCAGTACTTC. The complete variable domain, with remaining parts taken from reference TRBV5-1 and TRBJ2-7, reads KAGVTQTPRYLIKTRGQQVTLSCSPISGHRSVSWYQQTPGQGLQFLFEYFSETQRNKGNFPGRFSGRQFSNSRSEMNVSTLELGDSALYLCASSRKDRGEQYFGPGTRLTVT.

The table lists this clone with a count of one. In nucleotides, the CDR3 is TGTGCCAGCAGAGGGACTAGGGATAGGAAGCAGTTCTTC. Translated: CASRGTRDRKQFF. The chain carries TRBV12-3 or TRBV12-4 and TRBJ2-1, with 8 nucleotides matching TRBD2. The trim removed 6 bases at V and 11 bases at J, leaving 9 bases unmatched. The CDR3 totals 13 residues.

V and J are TRBV6-1 and TRBJ1-6; D remains ambiguous. CDR1 is MNHNS and CDR2 is SASEGT in the germline V gene. V was pared by 2 bases and J by 4 bases, with 18 bases between. The CDR3 loop spans 18 amino acids. CDR3 sequence reads: CASSEWYTEWSYNSPLHF. The CDR3 region has the DNA TGTGCCAGCAGTGAATGGTACACGGAGTGGTCTTATAATTCACCCCTCCACTTT.

The chain has TRBV19 and TRBJ2-5, with TRBD1 matching 7 bases. Germline V gene lookup returns CDR1 LNHDA and CDR2 SQIVND (reference sequence). Losses at the gene ends were 7 bases for V and 7 bases for J; bases not matched to a gene: 12. This CDR3 is 14 amino acids long. The CDR3 region is CASNLLTGQRTQYF. The CDR3 bases are TGTGCCAGTAACCTTTTGACAGGGCAACGGACCCAGTACTTC.